This T cell receptor (beta chain) was recorded in a study of post-analysis software for immune sequencing data. Study-level background: The cohort encompassed relapsing-remitting, secondary progressive and progressive-relapsing multiple sclerosis disease courses.

Regarding this clonotype: Its antigen remains unknown.

Trimming removed 1 base from V and 6 bases from J, with 13 bases in between. The germline V gene has CDR1 SGHRS and CDR2 YFSETQ. CDR3 length equals 15 residues. The authors incorporated unique molecular identifiers into the TCR beta cDNA libraries. There were about 1 to 10 million T cells, and 510,000 or so cDNA molecules came from them. TCRdb processed the PCR reads anew with MiXCR; each CDR3 protein has one entry. The sample includes about 430,000 distinct CDR3 sequences, about 40% of them seen just once. Findings and limits, study-wide: With TRBV5-6, TRBV5-1 and TRBV20-1 included, about 5 TRBV segments were more frequent in patients than in controls. Significantly lower normalized Chao1 diversity was found in patients with multiple sclerosis relative to controls. F measure grouped same-batch samples tightly together.

The J gene is TRBJ1-4, the V gene TRBV5-1; a weak D match, TRBD1 (6 bases). The sample comprised blood. The clonotype comes from a girl aged 2-10 years with multiple sclerosis. CDR3 protein: CASSLQNREDEKLFF. CDR3 nucleotide sequence: TGCGCCAGCAGCTTGCAGAACAGGGAGGATGAAAAACTGTTTTTT. The full variable domain, with the rest looked up from reference TRBV5-1 and TRBJ1-4, is KAGVTQTPRYLIKTRGQQVTLSCSPISGHRSVSWYQQTPGQGLQFLFEYFSETQRNKGNFPGRFSGRQFSNSRSEMNVSTLELGDSALYLCASSLQNREDEKLFFGSGTQLSVL.